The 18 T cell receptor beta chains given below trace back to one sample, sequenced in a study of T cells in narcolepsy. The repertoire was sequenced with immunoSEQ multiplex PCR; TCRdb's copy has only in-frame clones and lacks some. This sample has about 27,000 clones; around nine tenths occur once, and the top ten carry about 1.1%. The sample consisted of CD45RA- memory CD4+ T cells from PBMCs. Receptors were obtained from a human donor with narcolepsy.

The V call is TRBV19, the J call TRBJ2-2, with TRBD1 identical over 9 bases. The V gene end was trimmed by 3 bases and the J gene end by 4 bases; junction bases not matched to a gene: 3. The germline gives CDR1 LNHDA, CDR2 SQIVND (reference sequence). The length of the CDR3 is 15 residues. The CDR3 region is CASSISGQGTGELFF. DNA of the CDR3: TGTGCCAGTAGTATCTCGGGACAGGGCACCGGGGAGCTGTTTTTT.

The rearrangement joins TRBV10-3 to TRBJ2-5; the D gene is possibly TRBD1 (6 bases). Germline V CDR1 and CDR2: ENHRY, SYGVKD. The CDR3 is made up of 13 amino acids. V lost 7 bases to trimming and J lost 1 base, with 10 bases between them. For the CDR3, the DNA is TGTGCCATCACAGGGGCCCTCCAAGAGACCCAGTACTTC. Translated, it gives CAITGALQETQYF.

CDR3 sequence reads: CASSKGQAYNEQFF. CDR3 nucleotide sequence: TGTGCCAGCAGTAAGGGGCAGGCCTACAATGAGCAGTTCTTC. The chain recombines TRBV6-6 with TRBJ2-1, with a weak D call TRBD1 (5 bases). The V end lost 5 bases, the J end lost 2 bases, and 10 bases lay between the germline ends. In germline, CDR1 is MNHNY, CDR2 SVGAGI (reference sequence). This CDR3 is built from 14 residues.

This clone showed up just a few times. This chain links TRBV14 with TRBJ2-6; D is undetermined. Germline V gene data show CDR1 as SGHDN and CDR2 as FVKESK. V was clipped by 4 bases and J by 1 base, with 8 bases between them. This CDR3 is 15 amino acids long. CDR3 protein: CASSRVGSGANVLTF. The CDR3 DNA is TGTGCCAGCAGCCGCGTTGGTTCTGGGGCCAACGTCCTGACTTTC. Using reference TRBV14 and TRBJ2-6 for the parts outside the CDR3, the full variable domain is EAGVTQFPSHSVIEKGQTVTLRCDPISGHDNLYWYRRVMGKEIKFLLHFVKESKQDESGMPNNRFLAERTGGTYSTLKVQPAELEDSGVYFCASSRVGSGANVLTFGAGSRLTVL.

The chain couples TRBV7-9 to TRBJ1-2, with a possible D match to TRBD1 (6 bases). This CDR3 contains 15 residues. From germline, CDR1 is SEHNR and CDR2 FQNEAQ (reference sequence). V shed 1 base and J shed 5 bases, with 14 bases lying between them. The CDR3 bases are TGTGCCAGCAGCTTAGTTTCGGGGGCCATATATGGCTACACCTTC. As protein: CASSLVSGAIYGYTF.

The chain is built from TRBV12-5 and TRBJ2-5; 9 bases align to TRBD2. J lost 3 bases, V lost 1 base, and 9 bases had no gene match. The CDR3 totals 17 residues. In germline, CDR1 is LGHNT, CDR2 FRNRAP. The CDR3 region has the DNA TGTGCTAGTGGTTTGGGGAGCGGGGGGCCGGTAGAAGAGACCCAGTACTTC. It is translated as CASGLGSGGPVEETQYF. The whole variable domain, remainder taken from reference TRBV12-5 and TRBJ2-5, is DARVTQTPRHKVTEMGQEVTMRCQPILGHNTVFWYRQTMMQGLELLAYFRNRAPLDDSGMPKDRFSAEMPDATLATLKIQPSEPRDSAVYFCASGLGSGGPVEETQYFGPGTRLLVL.

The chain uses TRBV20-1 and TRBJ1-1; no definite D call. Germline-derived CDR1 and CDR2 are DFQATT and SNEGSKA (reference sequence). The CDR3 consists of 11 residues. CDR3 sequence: CSPRVNTEAFF. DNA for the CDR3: TGCAGCCCGAGGGTGAACACTGAAGCTTTCTTT.

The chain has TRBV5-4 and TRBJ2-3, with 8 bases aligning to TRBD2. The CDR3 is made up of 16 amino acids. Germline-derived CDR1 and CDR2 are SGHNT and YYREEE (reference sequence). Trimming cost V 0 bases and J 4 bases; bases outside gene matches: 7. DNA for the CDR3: TGTGCCAGCAGCTTGGACCCAGCGGGGGACTCAGATACGCAGTATTTT. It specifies CASSLDPAGDSDTQYF.

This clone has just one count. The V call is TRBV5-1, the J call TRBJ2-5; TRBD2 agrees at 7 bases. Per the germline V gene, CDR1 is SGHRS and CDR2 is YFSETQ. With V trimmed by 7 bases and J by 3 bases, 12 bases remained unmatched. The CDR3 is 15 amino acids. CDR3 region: CASVASWAGEETQYF. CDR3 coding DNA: TGCGCCAGCGTCGCCTCCTGGGCGGGGGAAGAGACCCAGTACTTC.

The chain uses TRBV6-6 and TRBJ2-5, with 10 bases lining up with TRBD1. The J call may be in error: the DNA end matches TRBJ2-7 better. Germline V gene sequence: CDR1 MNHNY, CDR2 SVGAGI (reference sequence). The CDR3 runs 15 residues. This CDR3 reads CASSFPGQGIYEQYF. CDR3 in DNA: TGTGCCAGCAGTTTTCCGGGACAGGGGATCTACGAGCAGTACTTC.

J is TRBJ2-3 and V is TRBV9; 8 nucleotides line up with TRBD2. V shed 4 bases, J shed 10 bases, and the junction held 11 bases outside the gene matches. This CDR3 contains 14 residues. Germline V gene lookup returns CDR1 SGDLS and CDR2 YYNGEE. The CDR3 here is CASSPEGSGAAQYF. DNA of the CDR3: TGTGCCAGCAGCCCTGAGGGTAGCGGGGCCGCGCAGTATTTT. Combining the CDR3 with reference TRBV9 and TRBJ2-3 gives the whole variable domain DSGVTQTPKHLITATGQRVTLRCSPRSGDLSVYWYQQSLDQGLQFLIQYYNGEERAKGNILERFSAQQFPDLHSELNLSSLELGDSALYFCASSPEGSGAAQYFGPGTRLTVL.

CDR3 sequence: CASSQDRGNSNQPQHF. The DNA for the CDR3 is TGCGCCAGCAGCCAAGATAGGGGAAATAGCAATCAGCCCCAGCATTTT. The chain carries TRBV4-1 and TRBJ1-5, with D maybe TRBD1 (5 bases). Trimming took off 0 bases at V and 0 bases at J, with 9 bases between the two ends. Germline V CDR1 and CDR2: MGHRA, YSYEKL. The CDR3 loop spans 16 amino acids.

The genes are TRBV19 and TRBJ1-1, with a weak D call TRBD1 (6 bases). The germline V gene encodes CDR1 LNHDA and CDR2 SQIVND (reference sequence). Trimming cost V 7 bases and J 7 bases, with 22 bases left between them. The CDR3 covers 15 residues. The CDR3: CASNGGGRAISEAFF. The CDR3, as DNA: TGTGCCAGTAATGGAGGGGGGCGAGCGATCAGTGAAGCTTTCTTT.

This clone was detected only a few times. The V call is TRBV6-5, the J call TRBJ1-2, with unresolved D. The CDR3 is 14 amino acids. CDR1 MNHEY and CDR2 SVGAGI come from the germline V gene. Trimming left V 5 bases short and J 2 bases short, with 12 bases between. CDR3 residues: CASSELGINYGYTF. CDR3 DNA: TGTGCCAGCAGTGAACTGGGGATAAACTATGGCTACACCTTC.

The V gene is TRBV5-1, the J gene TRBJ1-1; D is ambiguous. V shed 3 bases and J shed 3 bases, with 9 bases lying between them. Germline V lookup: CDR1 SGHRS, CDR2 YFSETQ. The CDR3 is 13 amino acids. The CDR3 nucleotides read TGCGCCAGCAGCTGGTCCGGGTACACTGAAGCTTTCTTT. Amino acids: CASSWSGYTEAFF.

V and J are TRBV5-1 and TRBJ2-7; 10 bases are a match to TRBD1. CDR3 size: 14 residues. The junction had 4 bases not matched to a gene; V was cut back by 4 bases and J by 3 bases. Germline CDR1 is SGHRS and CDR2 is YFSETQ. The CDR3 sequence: CASSRGQGSYEQYV. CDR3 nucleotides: TGCGCCAGCAGCAGGGGACAGGGGAGCTACGAGCAGTACGTC.

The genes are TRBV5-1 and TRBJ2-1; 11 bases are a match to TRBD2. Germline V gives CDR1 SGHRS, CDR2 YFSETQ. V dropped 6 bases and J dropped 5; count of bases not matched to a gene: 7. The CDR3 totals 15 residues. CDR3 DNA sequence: TGCGCCAGCACAACTTCTAGCGGGGGGAACAATGAGCAGTTCTTC. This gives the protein CASTTSSGGNNEQFF.

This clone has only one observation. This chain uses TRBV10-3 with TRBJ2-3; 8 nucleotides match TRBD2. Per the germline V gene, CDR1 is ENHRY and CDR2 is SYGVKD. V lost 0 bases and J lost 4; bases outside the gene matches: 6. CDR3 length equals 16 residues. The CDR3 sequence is CAISESVAGGADTQYF. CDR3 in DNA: TGTGCCATCAGTGAGTCGGTGGCGGGGGGAGCAGATACGCAGTATTTT.